The 19 T cell receptor beta chains below come from one sample, sequenced in a study of T cells in Graves' hyperthyroidism and ophthalmopathy. The investigators amplified TCR beta CDR3 regions from RNA transcripts. Researchers ran a first-round RT-PCR on the TCR CDR3 using the HTBI primer set. TCRdb redid the calling of the multiplex PCR reads with MiXCR, one entry per CDR3 protein. Found here are hundreds of thousands of distinct CDR3 sequences, 16% of them singletons; the top ten hold about 20%. Sequencing was performed on blood. The receptors stem from a woman younger than 35 with Graves' hyperthyroidism.

Ten or more counts support this clonotype. The CDR3 spells CSAREVSKNIQYF. The CDR3 DNA reads as TGCAGTGCTAGAGAGGTTTCCAAAAACATTCAGTACTTC. This chain connects TRBV20-1 to TRBJ2-4; unclear D gene. The germline V gene has CDR1 DFQATT and CDR2 SNEGSKA (reference sequence). V was cut by 0 bases and J by 2 bases, with 5 bases left in between. The CDR3 totals 13 residues.

This clonotype showed up many times. This chain uses TRBV12-3 or TRBV12-4 with TRBJ1-6, with 9 positions matching TRBD1. This CDR3 has 14 residues. V trimming: 6 bases; J trimming: 7 bases; junction bases outside the gene matches: 4. In DNA, the CDR3 is TGTGCCAGCAGGATACAGGGGGCGAATTCACCCCTCCACTTT. It translates to CASRIQGANSPLHF.

In its sample, this clonotype was seen many times. The chain employs TRBV30 and TRBJ2-1; perhaps TRBD2 as D (6 bases). Germline values: CDR1 GTSNPN, CDR2 SVGIG (reference sequence). The CDR3 covers 13 residues. In DNA form, the CDR3 reads TGTGTCCTGGGAGGTCAAATTTACAATGAGCAGTTCTTC. As protein: CVLGGQIYNEQFF. Looking up the rest from reference TRBV30 and TRBJ2-1 gives the full variable domain: SQTIHQWPATLVQPVGSPLSLECTVEGTSNPNLYWYRQAAGRGLQLLFYSVGIGQISSEVPQNLSASRPQDRQFILSSKKLLLSDSGFYLCVLGGQIYNEQFFGPGTRLTVL.

This clonotype was seen ten or more times. The chain has TRBV12-3 or TRBV12-4 and TRBJ1-1, with D possibly TRBD1 on 5 matching bases. The CDR3 contains 15 residues. Trimming took off 5 bases at V and 4 bases at J, with 17 bases between the two ends. CDR3 sequence: CASSPLVGGGTEAFF. In DNA, the CDR3 is TGTGCCAGCAGTCCGTTGGTGGGGGGAGGCACTGAAGCTTTCTTT.

This clonotype was counted between two and nine times. V gene TRBV24-1 combines with J gene TRBJ2-1; 10 bases match TRBD1. The CDR3 spans 16 residues. Losses at the gene ends were 1 base for V and 4 bases for J; bases not matched to a gene: 3. CDR1 and CDR2 from the germline V gene are KGHDR and SFDVKD. The CDR3 DNA follows: TGTGCCACCAGTGATTTAGGGACAGGGGAGTACAATGAGCAGTTCTTC. Translated: CATSDLGTGEYNEQFF.

This clonotype was observed at least ten times. The chain is built from TRBV2 and TRBJ2-7; TRBD2 is a possible D gene (5 bases). The germline V and J ends were trimmed by 6 bases and 2 bases, with 17 bases remaining between them. Germline values: CDR1 SNHLY, CDR2 FYNNEI. The CDR3 is 15 residues long. The CDR3 nucleotides read TGTGCCAGCAGGCTAGCTGAAACCCTCCCCTACGAGCAGTACTTC. This encodes CASRLAETLPYEQYF.

The chain is built from TRBV7-2 and TRBJ1-2; D call uncertain. V was pared by 1 base and J by 10 bases, with 22 bases between. Germline V gives CDR1 SGHTA, CDR2 FQGNSA. This CDR3 has 16 residues. CDR3 in amino acids: CASSLVSGRVRDLYTF. The CDR3 DNA reads TGTGCCAGCAGCTTAGTATCCGGGAGGGTAAGGGATCTCTACACCTTC.

This clonotype was recorded many times. The V gene is TRBV6-2 or TRBV6-3, the J gene TRBJ1-3, with D unresolved. The V gene lost 2 bases and the J gene lost 0 bases, with 5 bases spanning the gap. In germline, CDR1 is MNHEY, CDR2 SVGEGT. The CDR3 totals 14 residues. CDR3 DNA sequence: TGTGCCAGCAGTTACACCGTCTCTGGAAACACCATATATTTT. Residues: CASSYTVSGNTIYF.

This chain uses TRBV18 with TRBJ2-7; no definite D call. This CDR3 region has 14 residues. Germline CDR1 KGHSH, CDR2 LQKENI. The ends were cut back, 2 bases at V and 0 bases at J, with 8 bases in the middle. The CDR3: CASSPAVSSYEQYF. CDR3 DNA sequence: TGTGCCAGCTCACCAGCGGTGAGCTCCTACGAGCAGTACTTC.

This clonotype was seen a few times. V is TRBV19 and J is TRBJ1-2, with TRBD1 matching over 8 bases. Germline V lookup: CDR1 LNHDA, CDR2 SQIVND (reference sequence). The V and J ends lost 6 bases and 4 bases, in that order; junction bases with no gene match: 7. The CDR3 runs to 14 residues. The CDR3 region has the DNA TGTGCCAGTAGCCCCCCAGGGGGCATCTATGGCTACACCTTC. It codes for CASSPPGGIYGYTF.

The gene calls are TRBV25-1 and TRBJ2-1; 10 bases align to TRBD2. CDR3 size: 16 residues. Losses at the gene ends were 7 bases for V and 5 bases for J; bases not matched to a gene: 11. Germline lookup yields CDR1 MGHDK and CDR2 SYGVNS. CDR3 coding DNA: TGTGCCAGCACCCCTATAGGGACTAGCGAGGACAATGAGCAGTTCTTC. Residues: CASTPIGTSEDNEQFF.

The V gene is TRBV2, the J gene TRBJ2-5; D remains unclear. The CDR3 is made up of 13 amino acids. Germline CDR1 SNHLY, CDR2 FYNNEI. V lost 5 bases to trimming and J lost 3 bases, with 10 bases between them. The CDR3 DNA reads TGTGCCAGCAGTTGGTACGCAAAAGAGACCCAGTACTTC. Translation gives CASSWYAKETQYF.

This clonotype has at least ten counts. The rearrangement links TRBV10-3 to TRBJ2-5, with D perhaps being TRBD1 or TRBD2 (6 bases each). This CDR3 contains 15 residues. The ends were cut back, 0 bases at V and 4 bases at J, with 12 bases in the middle. Per the germline V gene, CDR1 is ENHRY and CDR2 is SYGVKD. The CDR3 DNA follows: TGTGCCATCAGTGAGTCTGGGGGGCGCGGAGAGACCCAGTACTTC. Translating gives CAISESGGRGETQYF.

This clonotype was observed a handful of times. V is TRBV4-3 and J is TRBJ1-2; D perhaps matches TRBD1 (5 bases). The germline V gene has CDR1 LGHNA and CDR2 YSLEER. The CDR3 covers 15 residues. Trimming stripped 0 bases from V and 5 bases from J, with 13 bases between. The CDR3 DNA reads as TGCGCCAGCAGCCAAGATCGGGGCAGGATGTATGGCTACACCTTC. The encoded protein is CASSQDRGRMYGYTF.

Concerning this clonotype: A much larger clone lies one base from this, so it may be a read error. The V gene is TRBV10-2, the J gene TRBJ2-1; possibly TRBD2 for D (6 bases). V lost 6 bases and J lost 5, with 17 bases in between. In germline, CDR1 is WSHSY, CDR2 SAAADI. CDR3 size: 15 residues. The DNA for the CDR3 is TGCGCCAGCAGCGTTTTGGCTAGCGCCGACAATGAGCAGTTCTTC. It translates to CASSVLASADNEQFF.

The table lists this clonotype with a few counts. The chain employs TRBV10-2 and TRBJ2-1, with a possible D match to TRBD2 (5 bases). The length of the CDR3 is 14 residues. The germline V and J ends were trimmed by 5 bases and 4 bases, with 12 bases remaining between them. Germline CDR1 reads WSHSY; CDR2 reads SAAADI. The CDR3 nucleotides read TGCGCCAGCAGTTTGGTCGCGGGTTACAATGAGCAGTTCTTC. This gives the protein CASSLVAGYNEQFF.

This clonotype showed up many times. V gene TRBV11-1 combines with J gene TRBJ2-3; D remains ambiguous. The CDR3 is 13 residues long. The germline V gene encodes CDR1 SGHAT and CDR2 FQDESV (reference sequence). Between the trimmed V and J ends, which lost 5 bases and 0 bases, there was a span of 6 bases. In DNA, the CDR3 is TGTGCCAGCAGCGACCGCAGCACAGATACGCAGTATTTT. Translated, it gives CASSDRSTDTQYF.

This clonotype occurred a few times. CDR3 in amino acids: CASSLARVQSSYNSPLHF. The CDR3 coding sequence is TGTGCCAGCAGCTTAGCGCGGGTACAGAGCTCCTATAATTCACCCCTCCACTTT. The chain employs TRBV7-8 and TRBJ1-6; D is unresolved. Deletions cut 0 bases from V and 0 bases from J, with 12 bases between. CDR3 length: 18 amino acids. Germline CDR1 SGHVS, CDR2 FQNEAQ.

At least ten counts were recorded for this clonotype. The genes are TRBV12-3 or TRBV12-4 and TRBJ2-5; D is possibly TRBD2 (6 bases). The V end lost 3 bases, the J end lost 3 bases, and 8 bases lay between the germline ends. The CDR3 loop spans 13 amino acids. The CDR3 coding sequence is TGTGCCAGCAGTTTCTGGGGGGAAGAGACCCAGTACTTC. This encodes CASSFWGEETQYF.